The 2 T cell receptor beta chains below were found in one sample sequenced in a study of radiation and T cells in renal cell carcinoma. Clones were sequenced by immunoSEQ multiplex PCR, and TCRdb holds only the in-frame ones, with some missing. Of some 80,000 clones listed, 80% to 90% are singletons. The time point here: blood 2 weeks post-SBRT. Treatment of the sample: 15 Gy SBRT to primary tumor, nephrectomy 4 weeks later. The sample consisted of blood, taken from a patient whose treatment included radiotherapy and nephrectomy. The receptors stem from a woman between 45 and 65 years old with renal cell carcinoma.

This chain links TRBV9 with TRBJ2-3, with 9 nucleotides matching TRBD2. CDR1 is SGDLS, CDR2 YYNGEE, per germline. This CDR3 comprises 16 residues. The J segment lost 5 bases and the V segment lost 4 bases, leaving 11 bases of the junction unmatched. Written as DNA, the CDR3 is TGTGCCAGCAGCCCCCGGAGCGGGGGGTCAGGAGATACGCAGTATTTT. Protein sequence: CASSPRSGGSGDTQYF. Full variable domain (rest looked up from reference TRBV9 and TRBJ2-3): DSGVTQTPKHLITATGQRVTLRCSPRSGDLSVYWYQQSLDQGLQFLIQYYNGEERAKGNILERFSAQQFPDLHSELNLSSLELGDSALYFCASSPRSGGSGDTQYFGPGTRLTVL.

The J gene is TRBJ1-4, the V gene TRBV5-8; 7 bases align to TRBD1. Germline trimming cut 0 bases from V and 6 bases from J; bases unmatched to any gene: 14. CDR1 SGHTS and CDR2 YDEGEE come from the germline V gene. The CDR3 extends over 18 amino acids. Here the CDR3 reads CASSLVTGIPLRYEKLFF. Written as DNA, the CDR3 is TGTGCCAGCAGCTTGGTGACAGGGATACCCTTACGTTATGAAAAACTGTTTTTT.